The 22 T cell receptor beta chains reported below all come from one sample, sequenced in a study of Tregs in tolerant kidney transplant recipients. Assay used: immunoSEQ multiplex PCR; TCRdb lists only in-frame clones, some missing. Its clone listing holds about 52,000 clones. The sample consisted of CD4+ T cells from blood, taken before the transplant. These receptors all stem from a human donor who received a combined kidney and bone marrow transplant.

Comments on this clone: The read stops 3 residues short of the end of the CDR3; the missing end is completed from the germline J gene. The chain has TRBV18 and TRBJ1-1, with D maybe TRBD1 (5 bases). The V gene's germline CDR1 is KGHSH and CDR2 LQKENI. The CDR3 spans 14 residues. Trimming cost V 3 bases and J 6 bases, with 14 bases left between them. Incomplete CDR3 DNA: TGTGCCAGCTCACCCCGGGGGGGGGAGGCTGAA. This encodes CASSPRGGEAE. The whole CDR3 protein reads CASSPRGGEAEAFF.

About this clone: The CDR3 end falls 3 residues outside the read, so it is completed with the germline J gene. The chain is built from TRBV19 and TRBJ2-7, with 9 bases lining up with TRBD1. Germline-derived CDR1 and CDR2 are LNHDA and SQIVND (reference sequence). The CDR3 loop spans 14 amino acids. V was clipped by 5 bases and J by 6 bases; unmatched bases: 8. The covered CDR3 bases are TGTGCCAGTAGTCTCGGGACAGGGCTCTCCGAG. Translating gives CASSLGTGLSE. The entire CDR3 sequence reads CASSLGTGLSEQYF.

As regards this clone: The read ends 3 residues shy of where the CDR3 ends; the end is completed using the germline J gene. The chain uses TRBV5-1 and TRBJ1-4, with D uncertain. From germline, CDR1 is SGHRS and CDR2 YFSETQ. Trimming pared 0 bases from V and 2 bases from J, leaving 5 bases between. This CDR3 comprises 14 residues. The part of the CDR3 DNA that was read is TGCGCCAGCAGCTTGGACAGTACTAATGAAAAA. This codes for CASSLDSTNEK. The whole CDR3 sequence is CASSLDSTNEKLFF. The full variable domain, in which reference TRBV5-1 and TRBJ1-4 provide the parts outside the CDR3, is KAGVTQTPRYLIKTRGQQVTLSCSPISGHRSVSWYQQTPGQGLQFLFEYFSETQRNKGNFPGRFSGRQFSNSRSEMNVSTLELGDSALYLCASSLDSTNEKLFFGSGTQLSVL.

As concerns this clone: From the germline J gene comes the end of the CDR3, since the read stops 3 residues before it. The V gene is TRBV7-9, the J gene TRBJ1-4; TRBD1 matches at 7 bases. CDR1 SEHNR and CDR2 FQNEAQ come from the germline V gene (reference sequence). The CDR3 contains 14 residues. V was pared by 6 bases and J by 3 bases, with 4 bases of the junction left unmatched. CDR3: CASRSGTANEKLFF. The part of the CDR3 DNA that was read is TGTGCCAGCAGGTCCGGGACAGCTAATGAAAAA.

As regards this clone: Read sequence stops 3 residues before the CDR3 end, and the germline J gene provides the missing end. The chain combines TRBV6-4 with TRBJ2-1; TRBD1 agrees at 7 bases. Germline assignment: CDR1 MRHNA and CDR2 SNTAGT. The CDR3 is made up of 15 amino acids. V shed 2 bases, J shed 1 base, and the junction held 2 bases outside the gene matches. The CDR3 region is CASSDEGASYNEQFF. The CDR3 bases that were read are TGTGCCAGCAGTGACGAGGGGGCATCCTACAATGAG.

Incomplete CDR3 DNA: TGTGCCAGCAGCGTCGTGCGAGGGTTCCAAGAGACC. Amino acids: CASSVVRGFQET. The whole CDR3 protein reads CASSVVRGFQETQYF. The chain has TRBV7-2 and TRBJ2-5; D perhaps matches TRBD2 (5 bases). The read stops 3 residues short of the end of the CDR3; the missing end is completed from the germline J gene. The CDR3 spans 15 residues. The V end was cut by 5 bases, the J end by 1 base, with 14 bases between. CDR1 SGHTA and CDR2 FQGNSA come from the germline V gene.

About this clone itself: The read stops 3 residues short of the end of the CDR3; the missing end is completed from the germline J gene. The chain joins TRBV5-1 to TRBJ1-3; the D gene is possibly TRBD1 (5 bases). CDR3 size: 15 residues. V was clipped by 4 bases and J by 0 bases, with 11 bases between them. Germline V gene sequence: CDR1 SGHRS, CDR2 YFSETQ. The covered CDR3 bases are TGCGCCAGCAGCCCGACAGCGAGCTCTGGAAACACC. Residues: CASSPTASSGNT. The CDR3, in full, reads CASSPTASSGNTIYF. Complete variable domain (other parts from reference TRBV5-1 and TRBJ1-3): KAGVTQTPRYLIKTRGQQVTLSCSPISGHRSVSWYQQTPGQGLQFLFEYFSETQRNKGNFPGRFSGRQFSNSRSEMNVSTLELGDSALYLCASSPTASSGNTIYFGEGSWLTVV.

As to this clone: Sequencing ends 3 residues short of the CDR3 end; the germline J gene provides the rest. This rearrangement joins TRBV7-9 to TRBJ1-1; TRBD1 agrees at 7 bases. Germline CDR1 and CDR2: SEHNR and FQNEAQ (reference sequence). The length of the CDR3 is 15 residues. The J segment lost 4 bases and the V segment lost 1 base, leaving 6 bases of the junction unmatched. CDR3 loop: CASSLGQGFATEAFF. The covered CDR3 bases are TGTGCCAGCAGCTTAGGACAGGGATTTGCCACTGAA. The full variable domain, its missing parts supplied by reference TRBV7-9 and TRBJ1-1, is DTGVSQNPRHKITKRGQNVTFRCDPISEHNRLYWYRQTLGQGPEFLTYFQNEAQLEKSRLLSDRFSAERPKGSFSTLEIQRTEQGDSAMYLCASSLGQGFATEAFFGQGTRLTVV.

Comment on this clone: The read ends 3 residues shy of where the CDR3 ends; the end is completed using the germline J gene. The chain links TRBV18 to TRBJ1-5; perhaps TRBD1 as D (6 bases). The CDR3 runs to 15 residues. Per the germline V gene, CDR1 is KGHSH and CDR2 is LQKENI. The CDR3 DNA, read in part, is TGTGCCAGCTCACCTTCGACAGGACCTCTGGAACCC. Its translation: CASSPSTGPLEP. The whole CDR3 is CASSPSTGPLEPQHF.

Notes on this clone: The read ends 3 residues before the CDR3 terminus; that terminus is restored from the germline J gene. J is TRBJ2-2 and V is TRBV5-1; tentatively, D is TRBD2 (5 bases). V lost 1 base to trimming and J lost 1 base, with 8 bases between them. The CDR3 contains 15 residues. CDR1 is SGHRS and CDR2 is YFSETQ in the germline V gene. CDR3 DNA (partial): TGCGCCAGCAGCTTGACTAGTCAGAACACCGGGGAG. Translated: CASSLTSQNTGE. The entire CDR3 reads CASSLTSQNTGELFF.

Incomplete CDR3 DNA: TGTGCCAGCAGCCAAGTAGGCAGGGAGGCCACTGAA. This encodes CASSQVGREATE. The full CDR3 reads CASSQVGREATEAFF. V and J are TRBV4-2 and TRBJ1-1; D may be TRBD1 (5 bases). The read is 3 residues too short to cover the CDR3 end, so that end is filled in from the germline J gene. CDR3 length: 15 amino acids. Trimming removed 1 base from V and 4 bases from J, with 13 bases in between. CDR1 and CDR2 (germline): LGHNA, YNFKEQ.

On this clone: The sequence runs out 3 residues before the end of the CDR3; the remainder is reconstructed from the germline J gene. V gene TRBV20-1 combines with J gene TRBJ1-1; perhaps TRBD1 as D (6 bases). The CDR3 spans 13 residues. Germline V CDR1 and CDR2: DFQATT, SNEGSKA (reference sequence). V was trimmed by 5 bases and J by 2 bases, leaving 12 bases between them. The covered CDR3 bases are TGCAGTGCTCACAGGGAAATAAACACTGAA. Its protein product is CSAHREINTE. The entire CDR3 is CSAHREINTEAFF.

CDR3 DNA (partial): TGTGCCTCTCGCGGCGGGACAGGGTACACAGATACG. Translated, it gives CASRGGTGYTDT. The entire CDR3 is CASRGGTGYTDTQYF. This sequence joins TRBV19 and TRBJ2-3, with 9 bases that match TRBD1. The CDR3 end falls 3 residues outside the read, so it is completed with the germline J gene. CDR1 and CDR2 (germline): LNHDA, SQIVND (reference sequence). The J segment lost 2 bases and the V segment lost 11 bases, leaving 11 bases of the junction unmatched. The CDR3 has 15 residues. The whole variable domain, remainder taken from reference TRBV19 and TRBJ2-3, is DGGITQSPKYLFRKEGQNVTLSCEQNLNHDAMYWYRQDPGQGLRLIYYSQIVNDFQKGDIAEGYSVSREKKESFPLTVTSAQKNPTAFYLCASRGGTGYTDTQYFGPGTRLTVL.

In regard to this clone: With the read ending 3 residues before the CDR3 end, the germline J gene is used to fill in that end. The genes are TRBV14 and TRBJ2-6; perhaps TRBD2 as D (6 bases). Trimming shortened V by 7 bases and J by 0 bases, and 13 bases separated the two germline ends. This CDR3 comprises 16 residues. CDR1 is SGHDN, CDR2 FVKESK, per germline. The CDR3 is CASKRAFRSGANVLTF. The DNA read from the CDR3 is TGTGCCAGCAAGCGGGCCTTCCGCTCTGGGGCCAACGTC.

The CDR3 DNA, read in part, is TGTGCCTGGACTAGCGGGAGGTCCGGGGAG. Translation gives CAWTSGRSGE. The CDR3 in full is CAWTSGRSGELFF. The chain joins TRBV30 to TRBJ2-2; 11 bases are shared with TRBD2. The read falls 3 residues short of the CDR3 end, and the missing part is taken from the germline J gene. The V and J ends lost 4 bases and 6 bases, in that order; junction bases with no gene match: 1. The CDR3 is 13 amino acids. CDR1 is GTSNPN, CDR2 SVGIG, per germline (reference sequence).

For this clone: The CDR3 end lies 3 residues beyond the end of the read and is filled in from the germline J gene. The chain couples TRBV19 to TRBJ2-1, with TRBD2 as a possible D gene (6 bases). Germline values: CDR1 LNHDA, CDR2 SQIVND (reference sequence). This CDR3 has 20 residues. Trimming took 3 bases from V and 3 from J, leaving 27 bases between them. CDR3 protein: CASSIHAWVGTHILYNEQFF. The sequenced part of the CDR3 DNA is TGTGCCAGTAGTATTCATGCGTGGGTCGGGACTCACATTCTCTACAATGAG.

Of note for this clone: Read sequence stops 3 residues before the CDR3 end, and the germline J gene provides the missing end. The chain joins TRBV18 to TRBJ2-4, with TRBD2 identical over 8 bases. V shed 4 bases and J 7 bases; nucleotides not matched to a gene: 9. This CDR3 comprises 15 residues. The germline V gene encodes CDR1 KGHSH and CDR2 LQKENI. Incomplete CDR3 DNA: TGTGCCAGCTCACTGCCGCTAACGGGGGGGAACATT. Residues: CASSLPLTGGNI. The full CDR3 reads CASSLPLTGGNIQYF.

In regard to this clone: The read is 3 residues too short to cover the CDR3 end, so that end is filled in from the germline J gene. The chain joins TRBV5-4 to TRBJ1-2; 9 nucleotides line up with TRBD1. Looked up from germline, CDR1 is SGHNT and CDR2 is YYREEE (reference sequence). CDR3 length: 16 amino acids. With 4 bases clipped from V and 1 base from J, the junction kept 8 bases outside the gene matches. The covered CDR3 bases are TGTGCCAGCAGCGGGTTACAGGGGGCGGGTAACTATGGC. Translation gives CASSGLQGAGNYG. The whole CDR3 is CASSGLQGAGNYGYTF.

CDR3 DNA (partial): TGTGCCAGCAGCGCCCGACAGGGGATGAACACTGAA. This encodes CASSARQGMNTE. The entire CDR3 protein is CASSARQGMNTEAFF. J is TRBJ1-1 and V is TRBV7-9; 8 bases map to TRBD1. The read halts 3 residues ahead of the CDR3 end, with the missing end drawn from the germline J gene. Trimming at V came to 5 bases and at J to 0 bases, leaving 5 bases not matched to a gene. Germline values: CDR1 SEHNR, CDR2 FQNEAQ (reference sequence). The CDR3 runs to 15 residues.

Note on this clone: Read coverage stops 3 residues before the CDR3 terminus; the germline J gene supplies the remainder. The V and J genes are TRBV7-2 and TRBJ1-5; 8 bases map to TRBD1. This CDR3 spans 16 amino acids. Germline CDR1 and CDR2: SGHTA and FQGNSA. Trimming took 0 bases from V and 9 from J; bases not matched to a gene: 10. The CDR3 bases that were read are TGTGCCAGCAGCTTAGCTCCGGGACAGGAGGGTTGGCCC. Its translation is CASSLAPGQEGWP. The full-length CDR3 reads as CASSLAPGQEGWPQHF.

Comments on this clone: The read terminates 3 residues before the CDR3 end, so the remaining end is supplied by the germline J gene. V and J are TRBV18 and TRBJ1-2, with a weak D call TRBD1 (6 bases). Germline lookup yields CDR1 KGHSH and CDR2 LQKENI. The CDR3 totals 15 residues. Trimming stripped 3 bases from V and 5 bases from J, with 16 bases between. The CDR3 sequence is CASSPQGGGLYGYTF. CDR3 DNA (partial): TGTGCCAGCTCACCTCAAGGGGGAGGCCTTTATGGC.

As for this clone: Read coverage stops 3 residues before the CDR3 terminus; the germline J gene supplies the remainder. This chain connects TRBV20-1 to TRBJ2-7, with TRBD2 matching 7 bases. J gave up 2 bases and V 7 bases, and 8 bases lay outside the gene matches. CDR3 length: 13 amino acids. CDR1 is DFQATT and CDR2 is SNEGSKA in the germline V gene (reference sequence). The DNA read from the CDR3 is TGCAGTGGGATGGGGGGGGGAACCTACGAG. It translates to CSGMGGGTYE. Given in full, the CDR3 is CSGMGGGTYEQYF.